The rows below give T cell receptor beta chains drawn from one sample of a study of CD8+CD57+ T cells in acquired aplastic anemia. TCRdb processed the reads anew with MiXCR; each CDR3 protein has one entry. The repertoire consists of some 200,000 distinct CDR3 sequences, with approximately 48% occurring once and the leading ten covering 1.8%. The sequenced sample was sorted CD4+, CD8+, or CD8+CD57+ T cells (not recorded which) from PBMCs. The receptors shown here come from a human donor with aplastic anemia. Both conserved end residues are trimmed from each CDR3. The order of the fields is V gene, J gene, clone size, CDR3 protein. Only some rows state a clone size, as once, few, many or a class for expanded clones.

V gene: TRBV15; J gene: TRBJ2-1; clone size: -; CDR3 protein: ATSREGLAEPESAYNEQF
V gene: TRBV20-1; J gene: TRBJ2-7; clone size: -; CDR3 protein: SARGGSGSTYEQY
V gene: TRBV29-1; J gene: TRBJ1-2; clone size: once; CDR3 protein: STTSGGIANYGYT
V gene: TRBV11-3; J gene: TRBJ2-7; clone size: -; CDR3 protein: AISRRAMSSYEQY
V gene: TRBV20-1; J gene: TRBJ1-1; clone size: many; CDR3 protein: SARDRRANTEAF
V gene: TRBV2; J gene: TRBJ1-2; clone size: -; CDR3 protein: ASSVRTGGSYT
V gene: TRBV29-1; J gene: TRBJ2-2; clone size: -; CDR3 protein: STNTGELF
V gene: TRBV9; J gene: TRBJ2-1; clone size: many; CDR3 protein: ASSVVAVSYNEQF
V gene: TRBV5-1; J gene: TRBJ1-2; clone size: -; CDR3 protein: ASSLEQGTGYT
V gene: TRBV10-3; J gene: TRBJ2-7; clone size: -; CDR3 protein: AISEVSGSSYEQY
V gene: TRBV19; J gene: TRBJ1-1; clone size: -; CDR3 protein: ASSIVVGANTEAF
V gene: TRBV24-1; J gene: TRBJ2-7; clone size: few; CDR3 protein: ATSDRLRVHEQY